This TCR beta chain was identified during a study of blood T cell repertoires in COVID-19. Original data processing: Nucleated cell number was recorded as an estimate derived from reference gene primer amplification. Assay used: immunoSEQ multiplex PCR; TCRdb lists only in-frame clones, some missing. D and trimming were read from the DNA, whereas the V and J calls and clone size are those reported in that table. Of about 220,000 clones listed, about four fifths are singletons. The CDR3 consists of 13 residues. From germline, CDR1 is SQVTM and CDR2 ANQGSEA. V lost 5 bases to trimming and J lost 2 bases, with 7 bases between them.

The receptor was derived from a woman aged 60-75 years who had recovered from COVID-19. V gene TRBV29-1 combines with J gene TRBJ2-6; D might be TRBD1 (6 bases). Sequencing was performed on PBMCs or T cells enriched from blood (not recorded which). The DNA for the CDR3 is TGCAGCGTTCAGGGGACTGGGGCCAACGTCCTGACTTTC. Translating it yields CSVQGTGANVLTF.